The rows below give T cell receptor beta chains drawn from one sample of a study of cytomegalovirus exposure and HLA in healthy donors. Sequenced by immunoSEQ multiplex PCR; TCRdb stores in-frame clones only, minus some. The sample gives 200,000 or so clones, 82% of which show up once; roughly 0.1% is in the top ten. The material sequenced was PBMCs. The receptors were sampled from a boy between 2 and 10 years old in good health and CMV-seronegative. Each CDR3 is given with its conserved first and last residue. The order of the fields is D gene, clone size, J gene, V gene, CDR3 DNA, CDR3 protein. The D gene is left open where the match is weak. Where a row states a size, it is once, few, many or the class of an expanded clone; other rows omit it.

D: NA; size: NA; J: TRBJ2-1; V: TRBV7-6; DNA: TGTGCCAGCAGCTTAAACCCCGGCCAGGGATATGAGCAGTTCTTC; CDR3: CASSLNPGQGYEQFF
D: NA; size: NA; J: TRBJ1-1; V: TRBV11-2; DNA: TGTGCCAGCAGCTTAGATACCACAGGGCGGGAGGCTGAAGCTTTCTTT; CDR3: CASSLDTTGREAEAFF
D: TRBD1; size: once; J: TRBJ2-7; V: TRBV16; DNA: TGTGCCAGCAGCCCGCGGACAGGGGGCATGTGTTCTTTC; CDR3: CASSPRTGGMCSF
D: NA; size: NA; J: TRBJ2-2; V: TRBV21-1; DNA: TGTGCCAGCAGCCGACGGCGCGGGGGGGCGAACACCGGGGAGCTGTTTTTT; CDR3: CASSRRRGGANTGELFF
D: TRBD2; size: NA; J: TRBJ2-1; V: TRBV5-6; DNA: TGTGCCAGCAGCTTGTTTGGGACTAGCGGGGGGGACGACTACAATGAGCAGTTCTTC; CDR3: CASSLFGTSGGDDYNEQFF
D: NA; size: NA; J: TRBJ1-5; V: TRBV15; DNA: TGTGCCACCAGCACAGGAACTTATAGCAATCAGCCCCAGCATTTT; CDR3: CATSTGTYSNQPQHF
D: NA; size: NA; J: TRBJ2-3; V: TRBV5-8; DNA: TGTGCCAGCAGCTACGGACAAGTGGAAGATACGCAGTATTTT; CDR3: CASSYGQVEDTQYF
D: NA; size: NA; J: TRBJ2-5; V: TRBV5-4; DNA: TGTGCCAGCAGGCGGGACTCCGGTGGGGAGACCCAGTACTTC; CDR3: CASRRDSGGETQYF
D: NA; size: few; J: TRBJ1-1; V: TRBV18; DNA: TGTGCCAGCTCACAGGGGGTCGACACTGAAGCTTTCTTT; CDR3: CASSQGVDTEAFF
D: NA; size: NA; J: TRBJ1-6; V: TRBV5-4; DNA: TGTGCCAGCAGCTTATTCGCAGACAGGTATTCACCCCTCCACTTT; CDR3: CASSLFADRYSPLHF
D: TRBD2; size: NA; J: TRBJ2-7; V: TRBV7-9; DNA: TGTGCCAGCAGCTCCCGGGGCGGGGGGGGCAAAGAGCAGTACTTC; CDR3: CASSSRGGGGKEQYF
D: TRBD1; size: NA; J: TRBJ1-6; V: TRBV6-5; DNA: TGTGCCAGCAGTTCGTGGACAGGGAAAAATTCACCCCTCCACTTT; CDR3: CASSSWTGKNSPLHF
D: NA; size: NA; J: TRBJ1-2; V: TRBV29-1; DNA: TGCAGCGTTTCCCTCCTAGCTAACTATGGCTACACCTTC; CDR3: CSVSLLANYGYTF
D: NA; size: NA; J: TRBJ1-4; V: TRBV6-5; DNA: TGTGCCAGCAGTGTGACAGGTTGGGGTGAAAAACTGTTTTTT; CDR3: CASSVTGWGEKLFF
D: NA; size: NA; J: TRBJ1-2; V: TRBV2; DNA: TGTGCCAGCAGTGTGGGGGCTTTGGTGCCCTATGGCTACACCTTC; CDR3: CASSVGALVPYGYTF
D: NA; size: NA; J: TRBJ1-5; V: TRBV4-1; DNA: TGCGCCAGCAGCCAAGGACAGTATAGCAATCAGCCCCAGCATTTT; CDR3: CASSQGQYSNQPQHF
D: TRBD1; size: NA; J: TRBJ1-2; V: TRBV7-2; DNA: TGTGCCAGCAGCCGGGACAGGGGGAGTGAGAGCTATGGCTACACCTTC; CDR3: CASSRDRGSESYGYTF
D: TRBD2; size: NA; J: TRBJ2-7; V: TRBV4-2; DNA: TGTGCCAGCAGCGAAGGACTAGCGGGCTCTAGCTCCTACGAGCAGTACTTC; CDR3: CASSEGLAGSSSYEQYF
D: NA; size: NA; J: TRBJ1-2; V: TRBV5-1; DNA: TGCGCCAGCAGCCCGACTAACCGAGGCTATGGCTACACCTTC; CDR3: CASSPTNRGYGYTF
D: TRBD1; size: NA; J: TRBJ1-1; V: TRBV7-9; DNA: TGTGCCAGCAGCTTGGGGGCCGGGACAGTGACGAACACTGAAGCTTTCTTT; CDR3: CASSLGAGTVTNTEAFF
D: TRBD1; size: NA; J: TRBJ2-5; V: TRBV5-1; DNA: TGCGCCAGCAGCTTCCTACAGGGGGATGACGAGACCCAGTACTTC; CDR3: CASSFLQGDDETQYF
D: TRBD1; size: NA; J: TRBJ1-2; V: TRBV9; DNA: TGTGCCAGCAGCGTAGGGGACAGGAGCTATGGCTACACCTTC; CDR3: CASSVGDRSYGYTF
D: TRBD1; size: NA; J: TRBJ1-4; V: TRBV7-2; DNA: TGTGCCAGCAGCTTTGACAGGGGGCATGAAAAACTGTTTTTT; CDR3: CASSFDRGHEKLFF
D: TRBD2; size: NA; J: TRBJ2-3; V: TRBV6-4; DNA: TGTGCCACCCGGGAGGGCAACACAGATACGCAGTATTTT; CDR3: CATREGNTDTQYF
D: TRBD1; size: once; J: TRBJ1-2; V: TRBV5-1; DNA: TGCGCCAGCAGCTTCTCCCAGGGGGCGCACCAAGGCTACACCTTC; CDR3: CASSFSQGAHQGYTF
D: TRBD1; size: NA; J: TRBJ1-1; V: TRBV4-1; DNA: TGCGCCGGCAGGGGGAGGCAGACAAACACTGAAGCTTTCTTT; CDR3: CAGRGRQTNTEAFF
D: TRBD1; size: NA; J: TRBJ2-3; V: TRBV6-5; DNA: TGTGCCAGCAGTTACGGGATAACAGGGGGCAGAGATACGCAGTATTTT; CDR3: CASSYGITGGRDTQYF
D: TRBD2; size: NA; J: TRBJ2-7; V: TRBV4-3; DNA: TGCGCCAGCAGCCAAGTTGTAATCCAGCGGGGGGGTCCGATACTTTACGAGCAGTACTTC; CDR3: CASSQVVIQRGGPILYEQYF